The sequence of this T cell receptor beta chain was determined in a study of blood T cells in healthy people across ages. CDR1 is SGHNT and CDR2 is YENEEA in the germline V gene. CDR3 size: 16 residues. V lost 3 bases and J lost 6, with 17 bases in between. Study-wide results and caveats: Long-lived donors carried more naive CD4+ cells and greater diversity than aged donors.

It was with a sample-barcoded 5' primer and a J-beta primer mix that a second PCR of roughly 6 to 12 cycles was run. TCRdb re-called the 5' RACE reads with MiXCR, one entry per CDR3 protein. Of about 1.8 million distinct CDR3 sequences in the sample, around half were seen once. This clonotype was observed once. The target antigen is unknown. The V call is TRBV11-3, the J call TRBJ2-2; weak D call: TRBD1 (5 bases). Sample: blood. The TCR sequence derives from a woman aged 40 to 49 in good health. The CDR3 sequence: CASSFHQDTRAGELFF. CDR3 nucleotide sequence: TGTGCCAGCAGCTTTCATCAGGACACCCGTGCCGGGGAGCTGTTTTTT. Full variable domain (remainder filled in from reference TRBV11-3 and TRBJ2-2): EAGVVQSPRYKIIEKKQPVAFWCNPISGHNTLYWYLQNLGQGPELLIRYENEEAVDDSQLPKDRFSAERLKGVDSTLKIQPAELGDSAVYLCASSFHQDTRAGELFFGEGSRLTVL.